This T cell receptor beta chain comes out of a study of T cell responses to AZD1222 COVID-19 vaccine. Turning to the study itself: Second doses at about 4 or about 12 weeks were pooled. Findings and caveats of the study: It was only after the peak T cell response that any repertoires were sampled. Targeting of unmutated variant regions was reportedly seen in nearly half of spike-specific TCRs. Breadth and depth of Spike-specific TCRs rose after two AZD1222 doses.

On this clone: The antigen remains unidentified.

In germline, CDR1 is SNHLY, CDR2 FYNNEI. This CDR3 has 12 amino acids. Trimming stripped 4 bases from V and 5 bases from J, with 8 bases between. Sequencing was performed with immunoSEQ multiplex PCR; in TCRdb, only in-frame clones are kept and a portion is missing. The sample holds 100,000 to 150,000 clones, around 89% seen once. Material: peripheral blood, obtained on day 0 of AZD1222 vaccination. The sequence derives from an adult in good health. The chain joins TRBV2 to TRBJ1-1; D ambiguous. In DNA form, the CDR3 reads TGTGCCAGCAGTGTTAGGCAGACTGAAGCTTTCTTT. It encodes CASSVRQTEAFF.